The entry below describes one T cell receptor (beta chain). TCRdb's copy holds only in-frame clones and misses some; the assay was immunoSEQ multiplex PCR. The sample has fewer than 75,000 clones; under 95% are singletons. The entry originates in a study of T cell changes during pregnancy in multiple sclerosis. This CDR3 is built from 11 residues. V lost 5 bases, J lost 7 bases, and 6 bases lay in between. CDR1 and CDR2 (germline): SEHNR, FQNEAQ (reference sequence). The sample in question was peripheral blood, obtained after pregnancy. The sequence derives from a female donor in good health, enrolled as a control in a pregnancy study. The chain joins TRBV7-9 to TRBJ2-1; D gene unclear. The CDR3 sequence: CASSPGNEQFF. The CDR3 DNA sequence: TGTGCCAGCAGCCCCGGGAATGAGCAGTTCTTC.